These 32 T cell receptor beta chains share one sample of origin, sequenced in a study of PD-L1 blockade in urothelial cancer. Assay used: immunoSEQ multiplex PCR; TCRdb lists only in-frame clones, some missing. The sample contains tens of thousands of clones, about 72% of which appear only once. Sequenced here: PBMCs, sampled around atezolizumab (anti-PD-L1) treatment. These receptors were taken from a man between 65 and 85 years old with urothelial cancer.

V usage is TRBV28 and J usage is TRBJ1-5; 9 positions agree with TRBD1. The CDR3 has 15 amino acids. The junction had 6 bases not matched to a gene; V was cut back by 3 bases and J by 6 bases. Germline V gene sequence: CDR1 MDHEN, CDR2 SYDVKM. The DNA for the CDR3 is TGTGCCAGCAGTTTCCGACAGGGGGTGGGTCAGCCCCAGCATTTT. Translated: CASSFRQGVGQPQHF.

J is TRBJ2-2 and V is TRBV5-1, with 13 bases lining up with TRBD2. Germline assignment: CDR1 SGHRS and CDR2 YFSETQ. The CDR3 covers 19 residues. V lost 4 bases to trimming and J lost 4 bases; unmatched junction nucleotides: 13. As DNA, the CDR3 is TGCGCCAGCAGCCACGGACTAGCGGGAGCTGGGTGGGGCACCGGGGAGCTGTTTTTT. Translating it yields CASSHGLAGAGWGTGELFF.

V and J are TRBV11-2 and TRBJ2-1, with TRBD2 matching over 14 bases. Per the germline V gene, CDR1 is SGHAT and CDR2 is FQNNGV. Trimming removed 3 bases from V and 3 bases from J; junction bases left unmatched: 7. This CDR3 contains 18 residues. CDR3 sequence reads: CASSFKGTSGSNYNEQFF. Here the CDR3 DNA reads TGTGCCAGCAGCTTCAAAGGGACTAGCGGGAGTAACTACAATGAGCAGTTCTTC.

The V and J genes are TRBV7-9 and TRBJ1-4; 7 bases are a match to TRBD1. The ends lost 0 bases at V and 7 bases at J; junction bases unmatched: 8. This CDR3 is 16 amino acids long. CDR1 and CDR2 from the germline V gene are SEHNR and FQNEAQ (reference sequence). As DNA, the CDR3 is TGTGCCAGCAGCTTAGCGCAAGGGACAGCAACTGAAAAACTGTTTTTT. Its protein product is CASSLAQGTATEKLFF.

The chain has TRBV10-3 and TRBJ1-5; 8 positions agree with TRBD1. The length of the CDR3 is 13 residues. Trimming cost V 11 bases and J 4 bases; bases outside gene matches: 7. The V gene's germline CDR1 is ENHRY and CDR2 SYGVKD. The CDR3 DNA reads as TGTGCCCCCCTGGACAGGGATAATCAGCCCCAGCATTTT. Encoded protein: CAPLDRDNQPQHF.

The V call is TRBV4-2, the J call TRBJ2-3; 10 bases are shared with TRBD2. Germline V gene lookup returns CDR1 LGHNA and CDR2 YNFKEQ. V shed 1 base and J 1 base; nucleotides not matched to a gene: 11. The CDR3 spans 19 residues. CDR3: CASSQGRGTGLAGTDTQYF. In DNA, the CDR3 is TGTGCCAGCAGCCAAGGGAGGGGTACAGGACTAGCGGGCACAGATACGCAGTATTTT.

V gene TRBV27 combines with J gene TRBJ2-2, with 7 bases fitting TRBD1. Looked up from germline, CDR1 is MNHEY and CDR2 is SMNVEV (reference sequence). The CDR3 has 19 amino acids. V trimming: 2 bases; J trimming: 4 bases; junction bases outside the gene matches: 16. CDR3 bases: TGTGCCAGCAGTTTACTCCGTTCGGGATCGACAGGGTCCACCGGGGAGCTGTTTTTT. Its translation is CASSLLRSGSTGSTGELFF.

The chain carries TRBV4-3 and TRBJ2-7; TRBD2 aligns across 11 bases. The junction had 8 bases not matched to a gene; V was cut back by 4 bases and J by 3 bases. This CDR3 has 16 residues. Germline-derived CDR1 and CDR2 are LGHNA and YSLEER. In DNA, the CDR3 is TGCGCCAGCAGCCCGCAACTAGCGGGAGATCACTACGAGCAGTACTTC. This sequence encodes CASSPQLAGDHYEQYF.

The DNA for the CDR3 is TGTGCCAGCAGCTCTTCGATTAGGGGCGCCGGGGGCACTGAAGCTTTCTTT. It codes for CASSSSIRGAGGTEAFF. The chain links TRBV5-6 to TRBJ1-1; D is possibly TRBD1 (5 bases). V lost 3 bases to trimming and J lost 4 bases, with 22 bases between them. The CDR3 has 17 residues. Germline CDR1 reads SGHDT; CDR2 reads YYEEEE. The full variable domain, rest sourced from reference TRBV5-6 and TRBJ1-1, is DAGVTQSPTHLIKTRGQQVTLRCSPKSGHDTVSWYQQALGQGPQFIFQYYEEEERQRGNFPDRFSGHQFPNYSSELNVNALLLGDSALYLCASSSSIRGAGGTEAFFGQGTRLTVV.

This clone was seen only once. V gene TRBV12-5 combines with J gene TRBJ1-2; D ambiguous. CDR1 and CDR2 (germline): LGHNT, FRNRAP. V was pared by 7 bases and J by 2 bases, with 8 bases between. This CDR3 comprises 12 residues. CDR3 protein: CASDGGNYGYTF. CDR3 sequence (DNA): TGTGCTAGTGATGGCGGAAACTATGGCTACACCTTC.

V gene TRBV10-3 combines with J gene TRBJ2-1; D is unresolved. The CDR3 runs 13 residues. Germline V gives CDR1 ENHRY, CDR2 SYGVKD. Trimming stripped 4 bases from V and 5 bases from J, with 9 bases between. CDR3 protein: CAISVSENNEQFF. The CDR3, as DNA: TGTGCCATCAGTGTCTCGGAGAACAATGAGCAGTTCTTC.

The chain uses TRBV5-1 and TRBJ2-5, with D possibly TRBD1 on 6 matching bases. Germline-derived CDR1 and CDR2 are SGHRS and YFSETQ. Trimming shortened V by 1 base and J by 7 bases, and 14 bases separated the two germline ends. This CDR3 region has 14 residues. CDR3 DNA sequence: TGCGCCAGCAGCTTGTCAGGGGCCTTGGGGACCCAGTACTTC. Translating gives CASSLSGALGTQYF. Based on the CDR3 plus reference TRBV5-1 and TRBJ2-5, the full variable domain is KAGVTQTPRYLIKTRGQQVTLSCSPISGHRSVSWYQQTPGQGLQFLFEYFSETQRNKGNFPGRFSGRQFSNSRSEMNVSTLELGDSALYLCASSLSGALGTQYFGPGTRLLVL.

This clone was counted between two and nine times. The CDR3 sequence is CASLGVETQYF. CDR3 nucleotides: TGTGCCAGCCTAGGGGTAGAGACCCAGTACTTC. The V gene is TRBV6-6, the J gene TRBJ2-5, with D perhaps TRBD1 (5 bases). In germline, CDR1 is MNHNY, CDR2 SVGAGI (reference sequence). V was cut by 8 bases and J by 4 bases, with 8 bases left in between. The CDR3 has 11 residues.

In this sample, this clone turned up a few times. The V and J genes are TRBV19 and TRBJ2-2; 7 bases agree with TRBD2. The trim removed 6 bases at V and 4 bases at J, leaving 5 bases unmatched. Germline V gene lookup returns CDR1 LNHDA and CDR2 SQIVND (reference sequence). The CDR3 spans 14 residues. The CDR3 region has the DNA TGTGCCAGTAGCTGGGGGAGGGGCACCGGGGAGCTGTTTTTT. Translation: CASSWGRGTGELFF.

The J gene is TRBJ1-1, the V gene TRBV28, with a possible D match to TRBD1 (6 bases). The germline CDR1 and CDR2 sequences are MDHEN and SYDVKM. CDR3 length equals 14 residues. V gave up 5 bases and J gave up 1 base, with 11 bases separating them. The CDR3 sequence is CASSQGQRNTEAFF. As DNA, the CDR3 is TGTGCCAGCAGTCAGGGGCAGAGGAACACTGAAGCTTTCTTT.

This clone was observed a single time. The CDR3 is CASSLVAASSNQPQHF. The CDR3 nucleotides read TGTGCCAGCAGCTTAGTGGCGGCCAGTAGCAATCAGCCCCAGCATTTT. The gene calls are TRBV7-2 and TRBJ1-5; no reliable D call. The V gene lost 1 base and the J gene lost 0 bases, with 10 bases spanning the gap. Germline V gene data show CDR1 as SGHTA and CDR2 as FQGNSA. CDR3 length equals 16 residues.

The chain has TRBV5-6 and TRBJ1-1; TRBD1 is a possible D gene (6 bases). Germline loops: CDR1 SGHDT, CDR2 YYEEEE. Trimming pared 4 bases from V and 0 bases from J, leaving 13 bases between. There are 15 residues in the CDR3. CDR3 in DNA: TGTGCCAGCAGCACTGGACAGTACATGAACACTGAAGCTTTCTTT. Translated: CASSTGQYMNTEAFF.

V is TRBV7-6 and J is TRBJ1-2; D is possibly TRBD1 (5 bases). Germline CDR1 SGHVS, CDR2 FNYEAQ. The CDR3 length is 14 residues. V was trimmed by 5 bases and J by 2 bases, leaving 12 bases between them. CDR3 sequence reads: CASSPKEGNYGYTF. The CDR3 coding sequence is TGTGCCAGCAGCCCGAAGGAGGGGAACTATGGCTACACCTTC.

The rearrangement joins TRBV25-1 to TRBJ2-5; 10 nucleotides agree with TRBD1. The CDR3 sequence is 16 residues long. The trim removed 3 bases at V and 1 base at J, leaving 5 bases unmatched. Germline-derived CDR1 and CDR2 are MGHDK and SYGVNS. Here the CDR3 reads CASSELRTGGQETQYF. The CDR3 bases are TGTGCCAGCAGTGAGCTCAGGACAGGGGGCCAAGAGACCCAGTACTTC.

V and J are TRBV19 and TRBJ1-1, with 7 nucleotides matching TRBD1. The CDR3 has 13 amino acids. Germline loops: CDR1 LNHDA, CDR2 SQIVND (reference sequence). Losses at the gene ends were 0 bases for V and 7 bases for J; bases not matched to a gene: 2. Written as DNA, the CDR3 is TGTGCCAGTAGTATAGAGGGACAGCTTGAAGCTTTCTTT. Residues: CASSIEGQLEAFF.

V gene TRBV7-3 combines with J gene TRBJ2-2, with a weak D call TRBD2 (7 bases). CDR1 is SGHTA and CDR2 is FQGTGA in the germline V gene. V was clipped by 2 bases and J by 7 bases, with 14 bases between them. The CDR3 has 15 amino acids. The CDR3 nucleotides read TGTGCCAGCAGCTTATTGGGGGGGGCCAACGGGGAGCTGTTTTTT. It specifies CASSLLGGANGELFF. The variable domain in full, completed from reference TRBV7-3 and TRBJ2-2, reads GAGVSQTPSNKVTEKGKYVELRCDPISGHTALYWYRQSLGQGPEFLIYFQGTGAADDSGLPNDRFFAVRPEGSVSTLKIQRTERGDSAVYLCASSLLGGANGELFFGEGSRLTVL.

Only one count was recorded for this clone. The chain carries TRBV6-5 and TRBJ1-2; no definite D call. This CDR3 has 11 amino acids. V was pared by 6 bases and J by 8 bases, with 10 bases between. In germline, CDR1 is MNHEY, CDR2 SVGAGI. In DNA, the CDR3 is TGTGCCAGCAGAGAGGGTGACGGCTACACCTTC. This codes for CASREGDGYTF.

The chain combines TRBV10-3 with TRBJ1-5, with D perhaps TRBD1 (6 bases). Germline loops: CDR1 ENHRY, CDR2 SYGVKD. The CDR3 extends over 13 amino acids. V lost 0 bases and J 12 bases, leaving 12 bases between the germline ends. As DNA, the CDR3 is TGTGCCATCAGTGAGTCGAGCCGAGGGGGCCAGCATTTT. This gives the protein CAISESSRGGQHF.

The chain has TRBV6-1 and TRBJ2-2; TRBD1 agrees at 9 bases. V shed 6 bases and J 1 base; nucleotides not matched to a gene: 3. Per germline, CDR1 MNHNS and CDR2 SASEGT. The CDR3 consists of 15 residues. The CDR3 DNA reads TGTGCCAGCAGAAGGGACAGGGTGAACACCGGGGAGCTGTTTTTT. Encoded protein: CASRRDRVNTGELFF.

This chain's CDR3 is CAIGTVGEGQFF. CDR3 DNA: TGTGCCATCGGGACAGTGGGAGAAGGGCAGTTCTTC. The rearrangement uses TRBV2 and TRBJ2-1; 7 bases are shared with TRBD1. Per germline, CDR1 SNHLY and CDR2 FYNNEI. The length of the CDR3 is 12 residues. With 10 bases clipped from V and 12 bases from J, the junction kept 12 bases outside the gene matches.

This clone was seen a few times. J is TRBJ1-1 and V is TRBV10-3; D ambiguous. Germline CDR1 ENHRY, CDR2 SYGVKD. V was cut by 0 bases and J by 8 bases, with 7 bases left in between. The CDR3 runs to 12 residues. The CDR3 nucleotides read TGTGCCATCAGTGAGTCGGCCTGGGAAGCTTTCTTT. Its translation: CAISESAWEAFF.

This clone was counted once. The CDR3 DNA sequence: TGTGCCAGCAGCTTAGACAGGCTGAACACTGAAGCTTTCTTT. Protein sequence: CASSLDRLNTEAFF. V usage is TRBV7-2 and J usage is TRBJ1-1, with TRBD1 as a possible D gene (5 bases). V was cut by 1 base and J by 0 bases, with 6 bases left in between. Germline CDR1 reads SGHTA; CDR2 reads FQGNSA. The CDR3 totals 14 residues.

This sequence joins TRBV6-5 and TRBJ1-4, with D hard to call. Germline CDR1 is MNHEY and CDR2 is SVGAGI. The CDR3 totals 16 residues. Trimming shortened V by 0 bases and J by 0 bases, and 8 bases separated the two germline ends. CDR3 residues: CASSYSGQTTNEKLFF. CDR3 coding DNA: TGTGCCAGCAGTTACTCGGGCCAGACAACTAATGAAAAACTGTTTTTT.

The chain combines TRBV18 with TRBJ1-1; no reliable D call. CDR1 and CDR2 from the germline V gene are KGHSH and LQKENI. This CDR3 is built from 12 residues. V lost 3 bases and J 3 bases, leaving 5 bases between the germline ends. CDR3 amino acids: CASSPSDTEAFF. CDR3 nucleotide sequence: TGTGCCAGCTCACCGAGCGACACTGAAGCTTTCTTT.

The chain carries TRBV7-9 and TRBJ2-4; D unclear. The CDR3 has 13 residues. CDR1 is SEHNR, CDR2 FQNEAQ, per germline (reference sequence). V gave up 3 bases and J gave up 12 bases, with 15 bases separating them. The CDR3 reads CASSFSLQNPQYF. DNA for the CDR3: TGTGCCAGCAGCTTTTCCCTACAGAACCCTCAGTACTTC.

This chain connects TRBV28 to TRBJ2-1; 10 bases are shared with TRBD2. Germline CDR1 reads MDHEN; CDR2 reads SYDVKM. This CDR3 comprises 16 residues. V was pared by 3 bases and J by 5 bases, with 7 bases of the junction left unmatched. The CDR3 is CASSFLSGRGHNEQFF. The DNA of the CDR3 is TGTGCCAGCAGTTTCCTCAGCGGGAGGGGCCACAATGAGCAGTTCTTC.

The rearrangement links TRBV28 to TRBJ2-2; 9 bases fit TRBD2. The CDR3 extends over 18 amino acids. Germline loops: CDR1 MDHEN, CDR2 SYDVKM. The trim removed 6 bases at V and 4 bases at J, leaving 15 bases unmatched. The CDR3 bases are TGTGCCAGCAGGCCGACAGGGATTGCGGGAGGGGTCACCGGGGAGCTGTTTTTT. Its translation is CASRPTGIAGGVTGELFF.